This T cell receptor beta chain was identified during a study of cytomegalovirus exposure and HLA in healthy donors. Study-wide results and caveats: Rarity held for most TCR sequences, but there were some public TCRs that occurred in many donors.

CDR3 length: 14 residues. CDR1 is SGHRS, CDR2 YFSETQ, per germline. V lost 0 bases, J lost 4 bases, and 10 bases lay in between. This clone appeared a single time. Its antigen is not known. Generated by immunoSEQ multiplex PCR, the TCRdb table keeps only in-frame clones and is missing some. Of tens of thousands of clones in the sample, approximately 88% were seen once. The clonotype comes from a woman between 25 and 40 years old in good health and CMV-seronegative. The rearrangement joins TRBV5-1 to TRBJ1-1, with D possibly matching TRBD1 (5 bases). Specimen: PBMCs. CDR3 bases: TGCGCCAGCAGCTTGGTTCAGGGAGGCACTGAAGCTTTCTTT. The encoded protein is CASSLVQGGTEAFF.